These 6 T cell receptor beta chains were all obtained from the same sample, sequenced in a study of CD8+ T cells in alopecia areata. Isolated RNA was reverse transcribed into cDNA used as the sequencing template. Using immunoSEQ multiplex PCR, the repertoire was profiled, and TCRdb retains in-frame clones only, with some absent. The sample holds hundreds of thousands of clones, nearly 60% seen once. Noted treatment: oral pan-JAK inhibitor, 5-10 mg twice daily. Source: CD4+ T cells sorted from blood, taken at week 24, from a patient treated with tofacitinib. These receptors were collected from a human donor with alopecia areata.

V is TRBV28 and J is TRBJ2-3; D is uncertain. The length of the CDR3 is 14 residues. The germline V gene encodes CDR1 MDHEN and CDR2 SYDVKM. The V gene lost 6 bases and the J gene lost 1 base, with 11 bases spanning the gap. The CDR3 loop is CASSPPSRTDTQYF. The CDR3 region has the DNA TGTGCCAGCAGCCCCCCGTCCCGCACAGATACGCAGTATTTT.

The chain recombines TRBV25-1 with TRBJ2-1, with 8 positions matching TRBD1. CDR1 is MGHDK, CDR2 SYGVNS, per germline. This CDR3 is built from 15 residues. V shed 3 bases and J 6 bases; nucleotides not matched to a gene: 7. CDR3: CASSEVGDRSNEQFF. CDR3 bases: TGTGCCAGCAGTGAGGTGGGGGACAGGAGCAATGAGCAGTTCTTC.

This chain connects TRBV30 to TRBJ1-3; D is unclear. The CDR3 is made up of 15 amino acids. Trimming took 2 bases from V and 0 from J, leaving 11 bases between them. Germline assignment: CDR1 GTSNPN and CDR2 SVGIG (reference sequence). DNA of the CDR3: TGTGCCTGGAGTAGGTCCACCATCTCTGGAAACACCATATATTTT. Its translation is CAWSRSTISGNTIYF.

The count of this clone is one. Here the CDR3 DNA reads TGTGCCAGCAGCACGGGACTCTTCAATGAGCAGTTCTTC. The encoded protein is CASSTGLFNEQFF. This chain uses TRBV6-5 with TRBJ2-1, with D possibly being TRBD2 (6 bases). This CDR3 is built from 13 residues. The germline gives CDR1 MNHEY, CDR2 SVGAGI. Trimming shortened V by 6 bases and J by 6 bases, and 12 bases separated the two germline ends.

In its sample, this clone was seen many times. This chain uses TRBV28 with TRBJ2-3; perhaps D is TRBD1 or TRBD2 (5 bases each). V was clipped by 3 bases and J by 3 bases, with 19 bases between them. The V gene's germline CDR1 is MDHEN and CDR2 SYDVKM. The CDR3 has 17 amino acids. The CDR3 loop reads CASSFGQKRRATDTQYF. The CDR3 nucleotides read TGTGCCAGCAGTTTTGGACAAAAGCGGCGGGCTACAGATACGCAGTATTTT.

This chain uses TRBV27 with TRBJ2-5, with D possibly being TRBD1 or TRBD2 (5 bases each). There are 11 residues in the CDR3. V lost 7 bases and J 7 bases, leaving 10 bases between the germline ends. Looked up from germline, CDR1 is MNHEY and CDR2 is SMNVEV (reference sequence). CDR3 DNA: TGTGCCAGCACCACTGGGGGGACCCAGTACTTC. Translated, it gives CASTTGGTQYF.